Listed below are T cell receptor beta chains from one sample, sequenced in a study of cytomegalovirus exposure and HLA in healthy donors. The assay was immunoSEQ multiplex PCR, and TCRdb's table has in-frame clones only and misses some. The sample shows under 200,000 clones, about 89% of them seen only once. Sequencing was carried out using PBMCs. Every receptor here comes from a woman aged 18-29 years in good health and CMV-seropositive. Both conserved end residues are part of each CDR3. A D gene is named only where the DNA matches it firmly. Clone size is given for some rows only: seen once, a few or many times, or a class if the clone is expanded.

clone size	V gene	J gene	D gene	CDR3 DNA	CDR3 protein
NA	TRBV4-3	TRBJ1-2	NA	TGCGCCAGCAGCCAAGACGATTCCGGGACACCTGGCTACACCTTC	CASSQDDSGTPGYTF
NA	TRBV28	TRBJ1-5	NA	TGTGCCAGCAGTCTTCTACAGGGACCGCTGGATCAGCCCCAGCATTTT	CASSLLQGPLDQPQHF
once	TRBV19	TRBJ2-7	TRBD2	TGTGCCAGTAGCACAAGCGGGAGACTCAACGAGCAGTACTTC	CASSTSGRLNEQYF
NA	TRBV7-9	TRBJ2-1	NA	TGTGCCAGCAGGCAGCGGGTAGACAATGAGCAGTTCTTC	CASRQRVDNEQFF
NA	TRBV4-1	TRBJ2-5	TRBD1	TGCGCCAGCAGCCAAGATCCTGAGACAGGGCCCCAAGAGACCCAGTACTTC	CASSQDPETGPQETQYF
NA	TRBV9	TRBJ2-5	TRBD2	TGTGCCAGCAGCAGGAAAGCGGGGGGGCTACAAGAGACCCAGTACTTC	CASSRKAGGLQETQYF
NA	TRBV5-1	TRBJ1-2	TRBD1	TGCGCCAGCACCCTCGACAGGGGCCCCTATGGCTACACCTTC	CASTLDRGPYGYTF
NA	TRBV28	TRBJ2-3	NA	TGTGCCAGCAGTTTTCTACCGCCCCGGGGTACGCAGTATTTT	CASSFLPPRGTQYF
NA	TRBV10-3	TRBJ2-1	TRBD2	TGTGCCATCAGGGGGGGACTAGCGGATAATGAGCAGTTCTTC	CAIRGGLADNEQFF
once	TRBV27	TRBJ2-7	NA	TGTGCCAGCAGTTTTGTGCAGGGTCTCGAGCAGTACTTC	CASSFVQGLEQYF
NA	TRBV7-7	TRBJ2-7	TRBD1	TGTGCCAGCAGCCTAAAGAAGACAGGGGTGAGCTACGAGCAGTACTTC	CASSLKKTGVSYEQYF
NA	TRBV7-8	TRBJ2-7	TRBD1	TGTGCCAGCAGCTCAACCGGGACAGGGGTATCCTACGAGCAGTACTTC	CASSSTGTGVSYEQYF
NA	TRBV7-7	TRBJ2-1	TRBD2	TGTGCCAGCAGCTTGGGACTAGCGGGAGTCGATGAGCAGTTCTTC	CASSLGLAGVDEQFF
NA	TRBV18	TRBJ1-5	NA	TGTGCCAGCTCATCCGGTCAGGGACAATGCAATCAGCCCCAGCATTTT	CASSSGQGQCNQPQHF
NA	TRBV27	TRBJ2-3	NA	TGTGCCAGCAGTTCCCGACAGGGGAGGGTCACAGATACGCAGTATTTT	CASSSRQGRVTDTQYF
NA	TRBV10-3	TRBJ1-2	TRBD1	TGTGCCATCAGACCCCTGGACAGGGGGCAGGGGGACTATGGCTACACCTTC	CAIRPLDRGQGDYGYTF
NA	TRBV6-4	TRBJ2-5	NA	TGTGCCATCAAAGAGACCCAGTACTTC	CAIKETQYF
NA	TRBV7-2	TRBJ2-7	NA	TGTGCCAGCAGCACCAACAGGAGAAACACCTACGAGCAGTACTTC	CASSTNRRNTYEQYF
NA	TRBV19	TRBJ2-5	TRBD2	TGTGCCAGTAGGTCTCCGACTAGCGGGCAAGAGACCCAGTACTTC	CASRSPTSGQETQYF
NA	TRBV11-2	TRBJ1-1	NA	TGTGCCAGCAGCTTACCCCAGATTGGGAACACTGAAGCTTTCTTT	CASSLPQIGNTEAFF
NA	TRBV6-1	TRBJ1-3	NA	TGTGCCAGCAGTGAGGGGGGGGCGGGTGGAAACACCATATATTTT	CASSEGGAGGNTIYF
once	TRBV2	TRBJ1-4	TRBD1	TGTGCCAGCAGGAGGGGACAGGGGGTCGGTAATGAAAAACTGTTTTTT	CASRRGQGVGNEKLFF
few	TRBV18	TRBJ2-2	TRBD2	TGTGCCAGCTCACCACTAGCGGGAGTTGACGGGGAGCTGTTTTTT	CASSPLAGVDGELFF
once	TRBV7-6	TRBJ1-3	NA	TGTGCCAGCAGCTTAAGCTCCCCGGGGGCTGGAAACACCATATATTTT	CASSLSSPGAGNTIYF
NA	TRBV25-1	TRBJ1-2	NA	TGTGCCAGCAGTACATCCGGGGGGAGAAGTGGCTACACCTTC	CASSTSGGRSGYTF
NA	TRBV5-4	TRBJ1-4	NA	TGTGCCAGCAGCTATCAGGGGCCCGGTGAAAAACTGTTTTTT	CASSYQGPGEKLFF
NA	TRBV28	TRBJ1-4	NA	TGTGCCAGCAGTCCTCGGGCGAGAGGGAGGGAAAAACTGTTTTTT	CASSPRARGREKLFF
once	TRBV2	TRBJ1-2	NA	TGTGCCAGCAGGGCAAGCGCCTATGGCTACACCTTC	CASRASAYGYTF